This TCR beta chain stems from a study of tumor-infiltrating lymphocytes in localized non-small cell lung cancer. Study summary: The cohort mixed smokers and never-smokers, several histologies, and some post-neoadjuvant-chemotherapy samples.

Study-wide points: Immunotypes IM1 and IM2 had similar TCR-derived T-cell fractions. Higher tumor T cell infiltration than in uninvolved lung was supported by TCRbeta sequencing.

This table comes from immunoSEQ multiplex PCR, and its TCRdb copy is limited to in-frame clones, with some not included. The sample lists about 9,800 clones, about 70% occurring once. The CDR3 loop spans 14 amino acids. Germline V gene sequence: CDR1 SNHLY, CDR2 FYNNEI. V lost 4 bases and J lost 6, with 14 bases in between. This clone was counted a single time. What it binds is unknown. The chain couples TRBV2 to TRBJ2-3; D may be TRBD1 or TRBD2 (5 bases each). The TCR was taken from a human donor with non-small cell lung cancer. The specimen sequenced was lung tumor tissue. CDR3 DNA sequence: TGTGCCAGCAGTGTGTGGGGACCGAGGGATACGCAGTATTTT. This sequence encodes CASSVWGPRDTQYF.